Shown below are 2 T cell receptor beta chains from a single sample sequenced in a study of blood T cells in healthy people across ages. Then a second PCR, running roughly 7 to 11 cycles, was carried out with a sample-barcoded 5' primer and a J-beta primer mix. TCRdb recomputed calls from the 5' RACE reads with MiXCR, one row per CDR3 protein. This sample carries roughly 1,700,000 distinct CDR3 sequences, 25% to 30% of them seen once, and the ten largest clones take roughly 8.2%. The sample comprised blood. Every receptor here comes from a woman aged 25 to 39 in good health.

This clonotype was detected a few times. Its ends do not fully match the called genes, so a read error is possible. V is TRBV14 and J is TRBJ2-4; D gene unclear. This CDR3 has 13 amino acids. Germline V gene data show CDR1 as SGHDN and CDR2 as FVKESK. This CDR3 reads CTSSQGYRDIQYF. CDR3 DNA sequence: TGTACCAGCAGCCAAGGATATAGGGACATTCAGTACTTC.

The chain recombines TRBV11-2 with TRBJ1-4; D gene unclear. This CDR3 comprises 16 residues. V was shortened by 2 bases and J by 0 bases, with 10 bases between the two germline ends. In germline, CDR1 is SGHAT, CDR2 FQNNGV. The CDR3: CASSLQSGSTNEKLFF. The CDR3 region has the DNA TGTGCCAGCAGCTTACAGTCCGGATCAACTAATGAAAAACTGTTTTTT.